A selection of T cell receptor beta chains follows, all from one sample in a study of regulatory T cells in long-lasting Graves disease. Each CDR3 protein gets one entry after TCRdb re-called the multiplex PCR reads with MiXCR. The sample holds 400,000 or so distinct CDR3 sequences, 20% to 25% seen once. This specimen consisted of peripheral blood mononuclear cells (PBMCs), obtained when the disease was refractory, from a patient treated with antithyroid drugs. These receptors were collected from a female donor with Graves disease. The CDR3 runs from the conserved cysteine through the conserved F or W. Each record gives: D gene, V gene, clone size, J gene, CDR3 protein, CDR3 DNA. D genes are given only for firm matches. Part of the rows lack a size; the others show once, few, many or a class for expanded clones.

-	TRBV6-1	many	TRBJ1-2	CASISGAGYGYTF	TGTGCCAGCATAAGTGGGGCTGGCTATGGCTACACCTTC
TRBD2	TRBV10-3	few	TRBJ2-7	CAIRGGSGRNYEQYF	TGTGCCATCAGGGGGGGAAGCGGGAGGAACTACGAGCAGTACTTC
-	TRBV6-2/TRBV6-3	-	TRBJ1-1	CASSYSRELTEAFF	TGTGCCAGCAGTTACTCGAGGGAACTCACTGAAGCTTTCTTT
TRBD1	TRBV5-1	-	TRBJ2-7	CASSLVTGWYEQYF	TGCGCCAGCAGCTTGGTGACAGGGTGGTACGAGCAGTACTTC
TRBD2	TRBV30	-	TRBJ2-2	CAWARGLSNTGELFF	TGTGCCTGGGCTCGGGGACTATCGAACACCGGGGAGCTGTTTTTT
-	TRBV12-3/TRBV12-4	many	TRBJ1-2	CASSPTRYGYTF	TGTGCCAGCAGTCCCACAAGATATGGCTACACCTTC
TRBD2	TRBV20-1	few	TRBJ2-7	CSATRERNEQYF	TGCAGTGCTACGCGGGAGAGGAACGAGCAGTACTTC
TRBD2	TRBV25-1	many	TRBJ2-7	CASSDGAGLAVEQYF	TGTGCCAGCAGTGACGGAGCCGGACTAGCCGTCGAGCAGTACTTC
-	TRBV25-1	many	TRBJ1-1	CAIPPGGVVSRNTEAFF	TGTGCCATACCCCCCGGAGGGGTGGTCTCTAGGAACACTGAAGCTTTCTTT
TRBD2	TRBV4-1	-	TRBJ2-2	CASSLTSGRAIGELFF	TGCGCCAGCAGCCTAACTAGCGGGAGGGCCATCGGGGAGCTGTTTTTT
-	TRBV25-1	-	TRBJ2-5	CASSDFMGQETQYF	TGTGCCAGCAGTGATTTTATGGGGCAAGAGACCCAGTACTTC
-	TRBV28	many	TRBJ2-7	CASMAGTEQYF	TGTGCCAGCATGGCGGGGACCGAGCAGTACTTC
-	TRBV6-1	few	TRBJ2-7	CASNQIGDPYEQYF	TGTGCCAGCAACCAAATCGGGGATCCCTACGAGCAGTACTTC
TRBD2	TRBV28	few	TRBJ2-3	CASSGGLATQYF	TGTGCCAGCAGTGGGGGACTAGCGACGCAGTATTTT
-	TRBV7-8	few	TRBJ2-5	CASSLAGPGGGETQYF	TGTGCCAGCAGCTTAGCGGGTCCGGGGGGCGGGGAGACCCAGTACTTC
-	TRBV12-3/TRBV12-4	many	TRBJ1-5	CASSLANNQPQHF	TGTGCCAGCAGTTTAGCCAATAATCAGCCCCAGCATTTT
-	TRBV15	-	TRBJ1-1	CATSRERGRNTEAFF	TGTGCCACCAGCAGAGAAAGGGGTAGAAACACTGAAGCTTTCTTT
TRBD1	TRBV7-2	many	TRBJ1-4	CASSLVKGQRNEKLFF	TGTGCCAGCAGCTTAGTGAAGGGACAGAGGAATGAAAAACTGTTTTTT
-	TRBV2	many	TRBJ2-5	CASSEPGVETQYF	TGTGCCAGCAGTGAGCCAGGCGTGGAGACCCAGTACTTC
TRBD1	TRBV28	many	TRBJ2-7	CASSLGDRGTYEQYF	TGTGCCAGCAGTTTAGGGGACAGGGGAACCTACGAGCAGTACTTC
-	TRBV11-2	once	TRBJ2-7	CASSPASPPPSQYF	TGTGCCAGCAGCCCCGCGTCCCCACCCCCTTCGCAGTACTTC
TRBD1	TRBV3-1	many	TRBJ2-7	CASSRTQGASHEQYF	TGTGCCAGCAGCCGGACACAGGGGGCAAGCCACGAGCAGTACTTC
-	TRBV2	few	TRBJ2-7	CASSTTTRDASYEQYF	TGTGCCAGCAGCACAACGACCCGGGACGCATCCTACGAGCAGTACTTC
-	TRBV6-2/TRBV6-3	many	TRBJ1-1	CASSYSIGTEAFF	TGTGCCAGCAGTTACAGTATCGGCACTGAAGCTTTCTTT
-	TRBV11-2	many	TRBJ1-3	CASRRAGGPGNTIYF	TGTGCCAGCAGACGCGCGGGGGGGCCTGGAAACACCATATATTTT
TRBD1	TRBV28	many	TRBJ2-7	CASSPPATGTKGYEQYF	TGTGCCAGCAGCCCCCCAGCGACAGGGACGAAGGGATACGAGCAGTACTTC
TRBD1	TRBV28	many	TRBJ1-5	CASTLGQGSSQPQHF	TGTGCCAGCACCCTGGGACAGGGAAGCAGCCAGCCCCAGCATTTT
TRBD1	TRBV24-1	-	TRBJ1-1	CATSDLGTGGFAEAFF	TGTGCCACCAGTGATTTGGGGACAGGGGGCTTCGCTGAAGCTTTCTTT
-	TRBV11-2	many	TRBJ1-5	CASSLGAGGNQPQHF	TGTGCCAGCAGCTTAGGCGCCGGGGGCAATCAGCCCCAGCATTTT
-	TRBV10-3	-	TRBJ1-1	CAISPERNTEAFF	TGTGCCATCAGTCCCGAACGGAACACTGAAGCTTTCTTT
TRBD2	TRBV24-1	-	TRBJ2-1	CATSDISGRANNEQFF	TGTGCCACCAGTGACATTAGCGGGAGGGCCAACAATGAGCAGTTCTTC
-	TRBV10-3	-	TRBJ2-5	CAISESQGEETQYF	TGTGCCATCAGTGAATCCCAGGGAGAAGAGACCCAGTACTTC
-	TRBV27	many	TRBJ2-2	CASSLSLSGELFF	TGTGCCAGCAGTTTATCCCTAAGCGGGGAGCTGTTTTTT
-	TRBV6-1	-	TRBJ1-1	CASANRVNTEAFF	TGTGCCAGCGCCAACAGGGTGAACACTGAAGCTTTCTTT
-	TRBV20-1	-	TRBJ1-2	CSAREKGLYGYTF	TGCAGTGCTAGAGAGAAGGGGCTCTATGGCTACACCTTC
TRBD2	TRBV11-2	many	TRBJ2-7	CASSLLGLGYDEQYF	TGTGCCAGCAGCTTATTGGGACTAGGTTACGACGAGCAGTACTTC
-	TRBV9	many	TRBJ2-7	CASSVGSSEGVEQYF	TGTGCCAGCAGCGTAGGATCAAGTGAGGGGGTCGAGCAGTACTTC
-	TRBV7-2	many	TRBJ2-5	CASSPAIQETQYF	TGTGCCAGCAGCCCAGCGATCCAAGAGACCCAGTACTTC
-	TRBV6-5	many	TRBJ2-7	CASSYSIAYEQYF	TGTGCCAGCAGTTACAGCATAGCCTACGAGCAGTACTTC
-	TRBV6-1	many	TRBJ1-5	CASTTTSNQPQHF	TGTGCCAGCACTACCACTAGCAATCAGCCCCAGCATTTT
TRBD2	TRBV7-9	few	TRBJ2-7	CASSLGGLAESYEQYF	TGTGCCAGCAGCTTAGGGGGACTAGCGGAATCCTACGAGCAGTACTTC
-	TRBV28	few	TRBJ1-2	CASLRGSYTF	TGTGCCAGCCTCAGGGGAAGCTACACCTTC
-	TRBV7-2	-	TRBJ1-1	CASSLVFGGYTEAFF	TGTGCCAGCAGCTTAGTATTTGGAGGTTATACTGAAGCTTTCTTT
-	TRBV6-2/TRBV6-3	-	TRBJ2-6	CASSSAGFSGANVLTF	TGTGCCAGCAGTTCGGCAGGGTTCTCTGGGGCCAACGTCCTGACTTTC
TRBD1	TRBV20-1	-	TRBJ1-4	CSAIGQGEKLFF	TGCAGTGCTATAGGACAGGGGGAAAAACTGTTTTTT
-	TRBV20-1	many	TRBJ2-4	CSARDSLNIQYF	TGCAGTGCTAGAGACAGTTTGAACATTCAGTACTTC
-	TRBV5-1	few	TRBJ2-2	CASSELDTGELFF	TGCGCCAGCAGCGAATTAGACACCGGGGAGCTGTTTTTT
TRBD2	TRBV2	-	TRBJ2-1	CASRRLASSYNEQFF	TGTGCCAGCAGGAGACTAGCCTCCTCCTACAATGAGCAGTTCTTC
TRBD2	TRBV28	many	TRBJ2-7	CASSSRAGGPYEQYF	TGTGCCAGCAGTTCGAGAGCGGGAGGGCCATACGAGCAGTACTTC
TRBD1	TRBV9	-	TRBJ2-7	CASSASGTEDEQYF	TGTGCCAGCAGCGCATCCGGGACAGAAGACGAGCAGTACTTC
-	TRBV12-3/TRBV12-4	many	TRBJ1-5	CASSPQGMGNQPQHF	TGTGCCAGCAGTCCTCAGGGGATGGGCAATCAGCCCCAGCATTTT
-	TRBV6-1	-	TRBJ1-5	CASWPEPRGNQPQHF	TGTGCCAGCTGGCCCGAACCAAGAGGCAATCAGCCCCAGCATTTT
TRBD2	TRBV7-3	-	TRBJ2-5	CASSPSGGVGYQETQYF	TGTGCCAGCAGCCCATCGGGGGGGGTCGGGTACCAAGAGACCCAGTACTTC
-	TRBV9	few	TRBJ2-5	CASSGEELADNGETQYF	TGTGCCAGCAGCGGAGAGGAGCTAGCAGACAATGGGGAGACCCAGTACTTC
TRBD2	TRBV2	few	TRBJ2-5	CASAREVTQETQYF	TGTGCCAGCGCTCGGGAGGTCACCCAAGAGACCCAGTACTTC